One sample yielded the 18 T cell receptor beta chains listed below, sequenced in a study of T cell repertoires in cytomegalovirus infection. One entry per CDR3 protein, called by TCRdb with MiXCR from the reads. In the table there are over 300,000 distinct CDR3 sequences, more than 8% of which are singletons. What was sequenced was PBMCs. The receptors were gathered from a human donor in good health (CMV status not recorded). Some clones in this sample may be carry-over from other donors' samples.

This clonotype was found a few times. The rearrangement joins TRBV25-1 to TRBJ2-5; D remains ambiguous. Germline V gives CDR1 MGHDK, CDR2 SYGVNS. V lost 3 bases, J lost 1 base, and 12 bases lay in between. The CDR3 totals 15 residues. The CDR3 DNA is TGTGCCAGCAGTGACTCAAGACGGAGCCAAGAGACCCAGTACTTC. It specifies CASSDSRRSQETQYF.

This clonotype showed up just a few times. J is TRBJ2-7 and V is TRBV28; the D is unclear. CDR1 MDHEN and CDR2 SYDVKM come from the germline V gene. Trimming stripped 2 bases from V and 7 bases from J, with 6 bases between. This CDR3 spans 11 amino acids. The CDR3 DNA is TGTGCCAGCAGTTTAAGGGAAGAGCAGTACTTC. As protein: CASSLREEQYF.

The CDR3 DNA follows: TGCGCCAGCAGCCTGACTAGCGGGGGCAGATTCTTGAATGAGCAGTTCTTC. Translating gives CASSLTSGGRFLNEQFF. The J gene is TRBJ2-1, the V gene TRBV5-1, with 12 bases aligning to TRBD2. The CDR3 is made up of 17 amino acids. Looked up from germline, CDR1 is SGHRS and CDR2 is YFSETQ. Germline trimming cut 4 bases from V and 7 bases from J; bases unmatched to any gene: 12.

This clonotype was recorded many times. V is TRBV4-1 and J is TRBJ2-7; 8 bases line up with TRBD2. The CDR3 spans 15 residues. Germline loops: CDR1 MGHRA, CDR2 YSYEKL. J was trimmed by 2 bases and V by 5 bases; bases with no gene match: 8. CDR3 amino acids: CASSWSGSSPYEQYF. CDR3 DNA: TGCGCCAGCAGCTGGAGCGGGAGCTCTCCCTACGAGCAGTACTTC.

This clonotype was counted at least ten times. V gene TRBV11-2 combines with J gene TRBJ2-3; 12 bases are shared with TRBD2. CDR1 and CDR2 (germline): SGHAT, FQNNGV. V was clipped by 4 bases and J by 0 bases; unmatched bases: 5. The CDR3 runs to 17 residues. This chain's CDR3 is CASSSRLAGVSTDTQYF. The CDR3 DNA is TGTGCCAGCAGCTCAAGACTAGCGGGAGTTAGCACAGATACGCAGTATTTT.

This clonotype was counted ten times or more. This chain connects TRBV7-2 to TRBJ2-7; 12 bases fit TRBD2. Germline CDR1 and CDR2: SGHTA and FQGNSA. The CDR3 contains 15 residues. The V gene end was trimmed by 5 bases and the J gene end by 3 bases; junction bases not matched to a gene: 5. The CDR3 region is CASSIPLAGGYEQYF. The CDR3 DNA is TGTGCCAGCAGCATACCACTAGCGGGAGGCTACGAGCAGTACTTC.

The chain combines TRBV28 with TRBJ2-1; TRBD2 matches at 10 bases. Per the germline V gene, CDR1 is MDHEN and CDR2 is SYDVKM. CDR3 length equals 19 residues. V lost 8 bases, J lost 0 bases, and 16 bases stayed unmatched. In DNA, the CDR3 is TGTGCCAGCTCCAACTCAGGACTAGCGGTCTTGGGCTCCTACAATGAGCAGTTCTTC. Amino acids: CASSNSGLAVLGSYNEQFF.

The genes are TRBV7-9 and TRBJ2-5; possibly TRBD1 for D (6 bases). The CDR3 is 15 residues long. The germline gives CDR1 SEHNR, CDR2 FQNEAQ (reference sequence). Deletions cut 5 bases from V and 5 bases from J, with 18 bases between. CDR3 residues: CASSRRDTGKETQYF. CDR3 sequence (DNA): TGTGCCAGCAGCCGCCGGGACACGGGAAAGGAGACCCAGTACTTC.

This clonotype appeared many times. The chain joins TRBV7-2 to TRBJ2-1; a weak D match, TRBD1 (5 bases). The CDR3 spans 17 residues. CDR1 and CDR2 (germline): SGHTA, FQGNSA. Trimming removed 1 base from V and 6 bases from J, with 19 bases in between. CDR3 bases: TGTGCCAGCAGCTTAGGGTCGGGCACAGGTCGGTCCAATGAGCAGTTCTTC. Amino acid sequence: CASSLGSGTGRSNEQFF.

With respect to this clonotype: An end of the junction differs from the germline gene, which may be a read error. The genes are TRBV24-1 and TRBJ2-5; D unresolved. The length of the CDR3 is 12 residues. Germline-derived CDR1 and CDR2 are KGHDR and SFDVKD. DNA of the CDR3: TGTGCCACCAGTGCGTCTCAAGGGACCCAGTACTTC. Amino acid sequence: CATSASQGTQYF.

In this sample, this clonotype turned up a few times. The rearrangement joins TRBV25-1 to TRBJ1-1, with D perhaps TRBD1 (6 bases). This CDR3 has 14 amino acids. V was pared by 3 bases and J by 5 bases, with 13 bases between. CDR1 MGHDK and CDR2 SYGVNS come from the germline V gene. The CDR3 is CASSEQGSGTEAFF. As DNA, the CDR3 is TGTGCCAGCAGTGAGCAGGGGAGCGGAACTGAAGCTTTCTTT. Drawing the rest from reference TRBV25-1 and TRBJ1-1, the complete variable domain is EADIYQTPRYLVIGTGKKITLECSQTMGHDKMYWYQQDPGMELHLIHYSYGVNSTEKGDLSSESTVSRIRTEHFPLTLESARPSHTSQYLCASSEQGSGTEAFFGQGTRLTVV.

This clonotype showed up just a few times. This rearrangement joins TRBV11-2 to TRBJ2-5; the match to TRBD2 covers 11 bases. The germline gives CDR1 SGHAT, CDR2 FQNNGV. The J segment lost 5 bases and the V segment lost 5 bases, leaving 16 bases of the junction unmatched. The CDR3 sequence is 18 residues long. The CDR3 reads CASSRTSGLAAPTETQYF. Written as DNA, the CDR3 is TGTGCCAGCAGCCGAACCTCGGGACTAGCGGCCCCCACGGAGACCCAGTACTTC.

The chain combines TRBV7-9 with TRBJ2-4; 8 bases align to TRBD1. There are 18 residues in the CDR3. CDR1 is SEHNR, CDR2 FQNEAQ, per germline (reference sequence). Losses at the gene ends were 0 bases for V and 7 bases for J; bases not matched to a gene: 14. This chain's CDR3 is CASSLARGSSGGGNIQYF. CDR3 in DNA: TGTGCCAGCAGCTTAGCGCGTGGGTCCTCAGGGGGCGGGAACATTCAGTACTTC.

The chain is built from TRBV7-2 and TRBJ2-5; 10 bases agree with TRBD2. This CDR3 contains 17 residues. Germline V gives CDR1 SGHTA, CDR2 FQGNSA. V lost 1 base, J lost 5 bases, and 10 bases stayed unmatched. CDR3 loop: CASSLVASGGAGETQYF. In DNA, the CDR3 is TGTGCCAGCAGCTTAGTGGCCAGCGGGGGGGCCGGTGAGACCCAGTACTTC.

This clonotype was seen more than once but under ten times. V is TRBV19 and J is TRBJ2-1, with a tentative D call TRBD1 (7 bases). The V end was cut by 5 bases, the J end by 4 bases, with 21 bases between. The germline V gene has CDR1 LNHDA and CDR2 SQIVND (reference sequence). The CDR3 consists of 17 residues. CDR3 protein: CASSRSGGSAQYNEQFF. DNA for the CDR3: TGTGCCAGTAGTCGGTCAGGGGGGAGCGCCCAATACAATGAGCAGTTCTTC.

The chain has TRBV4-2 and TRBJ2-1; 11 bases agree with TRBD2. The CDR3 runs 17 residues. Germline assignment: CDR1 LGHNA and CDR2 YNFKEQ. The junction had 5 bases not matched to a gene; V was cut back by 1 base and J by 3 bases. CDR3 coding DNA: TGTGCCAGCAGCCAAGGCACTAGCGGGAGCCTCTACAATGAGCAGTTCTTC. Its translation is CASSQGTSGSLYNEQFF.

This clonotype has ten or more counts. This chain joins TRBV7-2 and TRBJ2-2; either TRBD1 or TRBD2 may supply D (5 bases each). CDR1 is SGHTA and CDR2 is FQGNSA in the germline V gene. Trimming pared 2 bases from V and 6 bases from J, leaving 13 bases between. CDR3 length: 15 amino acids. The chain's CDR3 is CASSLLSGPAGELFF. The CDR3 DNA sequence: TGTGCCAGCAGCTTATTGTCGGGACCCGCCGGGGAGCTGTTTTTT.

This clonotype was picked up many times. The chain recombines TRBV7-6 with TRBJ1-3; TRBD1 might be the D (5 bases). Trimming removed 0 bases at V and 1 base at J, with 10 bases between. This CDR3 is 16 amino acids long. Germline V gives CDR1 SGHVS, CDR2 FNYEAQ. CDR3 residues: CASSLAQGGSGNTIYF. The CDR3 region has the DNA TGTGCCAGCAGCTTAGCGCAGGGAGGATCTGGAAACACCATATATTTT.